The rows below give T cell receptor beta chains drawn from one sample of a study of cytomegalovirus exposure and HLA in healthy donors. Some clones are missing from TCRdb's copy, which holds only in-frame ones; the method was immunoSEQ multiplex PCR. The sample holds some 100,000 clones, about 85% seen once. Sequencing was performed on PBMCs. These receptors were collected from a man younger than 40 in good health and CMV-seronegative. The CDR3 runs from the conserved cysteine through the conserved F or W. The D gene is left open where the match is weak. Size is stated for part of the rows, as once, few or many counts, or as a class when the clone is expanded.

CDR3 protein: CAWSVRTWPQETQYF
CDR3 DNA: TGTGCCTGGAGTGTACGAACCTGGCCCCAAGAGACCCAGTACTTC
V gene: TRBV30
clone size: -
D gene: -
J gene: TRBJ2-5

CDR3 protein: CASRAGGLTNSPLHF
CDR3 DNA: TGTGCCAGCAGGGCGGGGGGCCTGACTAATTCACCCCTCCACTTT
V gene: TRBV27
clone size: -
D gene: -
J gene: TRBJ1-6

CDR3 protein: CASSPGTNHNYGYTF
CDR3 DNA: TGTGCCAGCAGCCCCGGGACAAACCATAACTATGGCTACACCTTC
V gene: TRBV11-2
clone size: -
D gene: -
J gene: TRBJ1-2

CDR3 protein: CASSALGGDLKDTGELFF
CDR3 DNA: TGTGCCAGCAGCGCCCTCGGAGGGGATTTAAAGGACACCGGGGAGCTGTTTTTT
V gene: TRBV7-2
clone size: -
D gene: -
J gene: TRBJ2-2

CDR3 protein: CASSPGGDNEQFF
CDR3 DNA: TGCGCCAGCAGCCCTGGCGGGGACAATGAGCAGTTCTTC
V gene: TRBV4-1
clone size: -
D gene: -
J gene: TRBJ2-1

CDR3 protein: CASTTNLEANEKLFF
CDR3 DNA: TGTGCCAGCACCACCAATTTGGAGGCTAATGAAAAACTGTTTTTT
V gene: TRBV28
clone size: -
D gene: -
J gene: TRBJ1-4

CDR3 protein: CASSRGLAGASGTDTQYF
CDR3 DNA: TGCGCCAGCAGCCGGGGACTAGCGGGAGCGTCTGGCACAGATACGCAGTATTTT
V gene: TRBV4-1
clone size: -
D gene: TRBD2
J gene: TRBJ2-3

CDR3 protein: CAKGDRGPSDTEAFF
CDR3 DNA: TGTGCCAAAGGGGACAGGGGGCCCTCTGACACTGAAGCTTTCTTT
V gene: TRBV19
clone size: -
D gene: TRBD1
J gene: TRBJ1-1

CDR3 protein: CASSGTSGGGDTQYF
CDR3 DNA: TGTGCCAGCAGCGGGACTAGCGGGGGTGGTGATACGCAGTATTTT
V gene: TRBV2
clone size: -
D gene: TRBD2
J gene: TRBJ2-3

CDR3 protein: CASSTPGQGNEKLFF
CDR3 DNA: TGTGCCAGCAGCACCCCGGGACAGGGTAATGAAAAACTGTTTTTT
V gene: TRBV28
clone size: -
D gene: TRBD1
J gene: TRBJ1-4

CDR3 protein: CASSLFAGGNQPQHF
CDR3 DNA: TGTGCCAGCAGTTTATTCGCAGGGGGTAACCAGCCCCAGCATTTT
V gene: TRBV28
clone size: -
D gene: TRBD1
J gene: TRBJ1-5

CDR3 protein: CSANKQETQYF
CDR3 DNA: TGCAGTGCAAATAAACAAGAGACCCAGTACTTC
V gene: TRBV20-1
clone size: -
D gene: -
J gene: TRBJ2-5

CDR3 protein: CASSQEGKQGAGELFF
CDR3 DNA: TGCGCCAGCAGCCAGGAAGGGAAACAGGGGGCCGGGGAGCTGTTTTTT
V gene: TRBV4-1
clone size: few
D gene: TRBD1
J gene: TRBJ2-2

CDR3 protein: CASSLAEGLMNEQFF
CDR3 DNA: TGTGCCAGCAGCTTGGCGGAGGGCCTAATGAATGAGCAGTTCTTC
V gene: TRBV5-4
clone size: -
D gene: -
J gene: TRBJ2-1

CDR3 protein: CASSFRLATYNEQFF
CDR3 DNA: TGTGCCAGCAGTTTTCGGCTAGCGACCTACAATGAGCAGTTCTTC
V gene: TRBV27
clone size: few
D gene: -
J gene: TRBJ2-1

CDR3 protein: CASSVGGKRAETQYF
CDR3 DNA: TGTGCCAGCAGCGTAGGAGGGAAACGAGCGGAGACCCAGTACTTC
V gene: TRBV9
clone size: -
D gene: -
J gene: TRBJ2-5

CDR3 protein: CASSPQRDRANYGYTF
CDR3 DNA: TGTGCCAGCAGCCCTCAAAGGGACAGAGCGAACTATGGCTACACCTTC
V gene: TRBV9
clone size: -
D gene: TRBD1
J gene: TRBJ1-2

CDR3 protein: CASSEGGYEQYF
CDR3 DNA: TGTGCCAGCAGTGAGGGGGGCTACGAGCAGTACTTC
V gene: TRBV6-1
clone size: -
D gene: -
J gene: TRBJ2-7

CDR3 protein: CASSYSPGALGEQYF
CDR3 DNA: TGTGCCAGCAGTTACTCACCAGGGGCTCTCGGCGAGCAGTACTTC
V gene: TRBV6-5
clone size: few
D gene: -
J gene: TRBJ2-7

CDR3 protein: CASSLDPGWNEQYF
CDR3 DNA: TGTGCCAGCAGCTTAGATCCGGGTTGGAACGAGCAGTACTTC
V gene: TRBV7-2
clone size: -
D gene: -
J gene: TRBJ2-7

CDR3 protein: CASSNAVVGGSTEAFF
CDR3 DNA: TGTGCCAGCAGTAACGCAGTAGTTGGGGGGAGCACTGAAGCTTTCTTT
V gene: TRBV6-6
clone size: -
D gene: -
J gene: TRBJ1-1

CDR3 protein: CASSLVGVVYEQYF
CDR3 DNA: TGCGCCAGCAGCTTGGTCGGGGTTGTCTACGAGCAGTACTTC
V gene: TRBV5-1
clone size: -
D gene: -
J gene: TRBJ2-7

CDR3 protein: CASSLVGVGEQYF
CDR3 DNA: TGTGCCAGCAGTTTAGTAGGAGTAGGCGAGCAGTACTTC
V gene: TRBV28
clone size: -
D gene: -
J gene: TRBJ2-7

CDR3 protein: CASSFGQGVNYEQYF
CDR3 DNA: TGTGCCAGCAGTTTTGGACAGGGGGTTAACTACGAGCAGTACTTC
V gene: TRBV28
clone size: few
D gene: TRBD1
J gene: TRBJ2-7

CDR3 protein: CASSGILAGSYNEQFF
CDR3 DNA: TGTGCCAGCAGCGGCATACTAGCGGGAAGCTACAATGAGCAGTTCTTC
V gene: TRBV5-4
clone size: -
D gene: TRBD2
J gene: TRBJ2-1

CDR3 protein: CASSGTGTGPYEQYF
CDR3 DNA: TGTGCCAGCAGTGGAACCGGGACAGGCCCCTACGAGCAGTACTTC
V gene: TRBV28
clone size: -
D gene: TRBD1
J gene: TRBJ2-7

CDR3 protein: CASSPQTGDSGNTIYF
CDR3 DNA: TGCGCCAGCAGCCCCCAGACAGGGGACTCTGGAAACACCATATATTTT
V gene: TRBV5-1
clone size: -
D gene: TRBD1
J gene: TRBJ1-3

CDR3 protein: CSAYGQGKATF
CDR3 DNA: TGCAGTGCCTACGGACAGGGGAAGGCCACCTTC
V gene: TRBV20-1
clone size: once
D gene: TRBD1
J gene: TRBJ1-2

CDR3 protein: CASSKFVGQGGDEQYF
CDR3 DNA: TGTGCCAGCAGCAAATTTGTTGGACAGGGGGGGGACGAGCAGTACTTC
V gene: TRBV21-1
clone size: -
D gene: -
J gene: TRBJ2-7

CDR3 protein: CASSLAPPGQGRILYF
CDR3 DNA: TGTGCCAGCAGCTTAGCCCCTCCGGGACAGGGACGAATTTTGTACTTC
V gene: TRBV7-8
clone size: -
D gene: TRBD1
J gene: TRBJ2-7

CDR3 protein: CASSPDPQGTQYF
CDR3 DNA: TGCGCCAGCAGCCCGGACCCTCAGGGGACCCAGTACTTC
V gene: TRBV5-1
clone size: -
D gene: -
J gene: TRBJ2-5

CDR3 protein: CASSLASGSTEAFF
CDR3 DNA: TGTGCCAGCAGTTTAGCCTCGGGGAGCACTGAAGCTTTCTTT
V gene: TRBV7-9
clone size: -
D gene: -
J gene: TRBJ1-1

CDR3 protein: CASSLLRESSYEQYF
CDR3 DNA: TGTGCCAGCAGTTTACTGCGGGAGAGCTCCTACGAGCAGTACTTC
V gene: TRBV27
clone size: -
D gene: TRBD2
J gene: TRBJ2-7

CDR3 protein: CASSKGGPGEKTQYF
CDR3 DNA: TGTGCCAGCAGCAAAGGGGGCCCCGGAGAAAAGACCCAGTACTTC
V gene: TRBV21-1
clone size: few
D gene: -
J gene: TRBJ2-5

CDR3 protein: CASSRSGTSGSDTQYF
CDR3 DNA: TGCGCCAGCAGCCGATCCGGGACTAGCGGGTCAGATACGCAGTATTTT
V gene: TRBV5-1
clone size: -
D gene: TRBD2
J gene: TRBJ2-3

CDR3 protein: CASSVGGDNEKLFF
CDR3 DNA: TGTGCCAGCAGCGTAGGGGGGGATAATGAAAAACTGTTTTTT
V gene: TRBV9
clone size: -
D gene: -
J gene: TRBJ1-4

CDR3 protein: CASSYLDRGNEKLFF
CDR3 DNA: TGTGCCAGCAGTTACCTGGACAGGGGAAATGAAAAACTGTTTTTT
V gene: TRBV6-6
clone size: once
D gene: TRBD1
J gene: TRBJ1-4

CDR3 protein: CASSVATSGSNEQFF
CDR3 DNA: TGTGCCAGCAGCGTAGCGACTAGCGGGAGCAATGAGCAGTTCTTC
V gene: TRBV9
clone size: -
D gene: TRBD2
J gene: TRBJ2-1

CDR3 protein: CAWSIGGNSNQPQHF
CDR3 DNA: TGTGCCTGGAGTATAGGCGGCAATAGCAATCAGCCCCAGCATTTT
V gene: TRBV30
clone size: -
D gene: -
J gene: TRBJ1-5

CDR3 protein: CASSPRENSYNEQFF
CDR3 DNA: TGTGCCAGCAGCCCGAGGGAAAACTCCTACAATGAGCAGTTCTTC
V gene: TRBV7-2
clone size: -
D gene: -
J gene: TRBJ2-1

CDR3 protein: CAWGSTADTQYF
CDR3 DNA: TGTGCCTGGGGTAGTACGGCAGATACGCAGTATTTT
V gene: TRBV30
clone size: -
D gene: -
J gene: TRBJ2-3

CDR3 protein: CASSTPGLADQETQYF
CDR3 DNA: TGTGCCAGCAGTACCCCGGGACTAGCCGACCAAGAGACCCAGTACTTC
V gene: TRBV27
clone size: -
D gene: TRBD2
J gene: TRBJ2-5

CDR3 protein: CSVAGDEQFF
CDR3 DNA: TGCAGCGTTGCAGGCGATGAGCAGTTCTTC
V gene: TRBV29-1
clone size: -
D gene: -
J gene: TRBJ2-1

CDR3 protein: CASSTPGTGVNTQYF
CDR3 DNA: TGTGCCAGCAGTACCCCCGGGACAGGGGTAAATACGCAGTATTTT
V gene: TRBV28
clone size: -
D gene: TRBD1
J gene: TRBJ2-3

CDR3 protein: CASSLGQSKSGANVLTF
CDR3 DNA: TGCGCCAGCAGCCTCGGACAGAGCAAGTCTGGGGCCAACGTCCTGACTTTC
V gene: TRBV4-1
clone size: -
D gene: -
J gene: TRBJ2-6

CDR3 protein: CASSPKAGVDNEQFF
CDR3 DNA: TGTGCCAGCTCACCAAAGGCAGGGGTTGACAATGAGCAGTTCTTC
V gene: TRBV18
clone size: -
D gene: -
J gene: TRBJ2-1

CDR3 protein: CASSPEEYGREQFF
CDR3 DNA: TGTGCCAGCAGCCCAGAGGAATACGGGAGGGAGCAGTTCTTC
V gene: TRBV7-8
clone size: -
D gene: TRBD2
J gene: TRBJ2-1